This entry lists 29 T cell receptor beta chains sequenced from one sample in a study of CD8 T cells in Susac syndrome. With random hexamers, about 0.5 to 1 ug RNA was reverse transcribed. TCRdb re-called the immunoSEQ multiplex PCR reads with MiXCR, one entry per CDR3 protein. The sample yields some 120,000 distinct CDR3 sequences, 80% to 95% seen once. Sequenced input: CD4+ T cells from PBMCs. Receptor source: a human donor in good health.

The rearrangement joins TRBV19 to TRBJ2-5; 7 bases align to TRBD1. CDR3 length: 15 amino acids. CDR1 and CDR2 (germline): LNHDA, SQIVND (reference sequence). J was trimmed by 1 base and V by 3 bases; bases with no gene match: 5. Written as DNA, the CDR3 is TGTGCCAGTAGTATTTGGGGACAGAGCCAAGAGACCCAGTACTTC. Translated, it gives CASSIWGQSQETQYF. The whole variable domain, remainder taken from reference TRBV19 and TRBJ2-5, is DGGITQSPKYLFRKEGQNVTLSCEQNLNHDAMYWYRQDPGQGLRLIYYSQIVNDFQKGDIAEGYSVSREKKESFPLTVTSAQKNPTAFYLCASSIWGQSQETQYFGPGTRLLVL.

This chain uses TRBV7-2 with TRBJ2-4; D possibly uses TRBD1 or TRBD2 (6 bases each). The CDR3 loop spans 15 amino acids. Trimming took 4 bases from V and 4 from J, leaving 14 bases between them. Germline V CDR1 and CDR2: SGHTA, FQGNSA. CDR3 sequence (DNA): TGTGCCAGCAGCTCGACTAGGGGGTTTAAAAACATTCAGTACTTC. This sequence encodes CASSSTRGFKNIQYF.

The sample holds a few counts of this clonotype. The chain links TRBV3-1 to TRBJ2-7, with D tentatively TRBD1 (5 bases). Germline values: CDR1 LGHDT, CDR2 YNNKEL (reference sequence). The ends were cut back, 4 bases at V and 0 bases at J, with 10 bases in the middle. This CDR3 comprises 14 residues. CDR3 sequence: CASSPRQSSYEQYF. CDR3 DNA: TGTGCCAGCAGCCCGCGACAGAGCTCCTACGAGCAGTACTTC.

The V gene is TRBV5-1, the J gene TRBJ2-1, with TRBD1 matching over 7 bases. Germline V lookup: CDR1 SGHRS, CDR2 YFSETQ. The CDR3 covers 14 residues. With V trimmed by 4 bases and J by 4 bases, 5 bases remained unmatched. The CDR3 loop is CASSGDRVYNEQFF. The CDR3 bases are TGCGCCAGCAGCGGGGACAGAGTTTACAATGAGCAGTTCTTC.

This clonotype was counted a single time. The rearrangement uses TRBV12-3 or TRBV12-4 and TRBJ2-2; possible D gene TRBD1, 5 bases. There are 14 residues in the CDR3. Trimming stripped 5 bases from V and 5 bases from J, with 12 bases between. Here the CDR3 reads CASSPDRQTGELFF. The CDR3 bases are TGTGCCAGCAGTCCCGACAGACAGACCGGGGAGCTGTTTTTT.

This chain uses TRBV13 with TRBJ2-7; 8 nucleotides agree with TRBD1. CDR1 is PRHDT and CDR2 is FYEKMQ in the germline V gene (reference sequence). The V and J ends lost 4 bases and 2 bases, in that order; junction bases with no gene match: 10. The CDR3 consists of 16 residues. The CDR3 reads CASSSGTGAIPYEQYF. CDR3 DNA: TGTGCCAGCAGCTCCGGGACAGGAGCCATCCCCTACGAGCAGTACTTC.

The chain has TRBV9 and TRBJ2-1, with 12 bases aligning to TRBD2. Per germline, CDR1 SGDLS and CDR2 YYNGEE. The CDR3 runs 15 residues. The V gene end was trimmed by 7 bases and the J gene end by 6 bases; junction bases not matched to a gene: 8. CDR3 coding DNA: TGTGCCAGCGGACCTAGCGGGGGGGCTGGCAATGAGCAGTTCTTC. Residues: CASGPSGGAGNEQFF.

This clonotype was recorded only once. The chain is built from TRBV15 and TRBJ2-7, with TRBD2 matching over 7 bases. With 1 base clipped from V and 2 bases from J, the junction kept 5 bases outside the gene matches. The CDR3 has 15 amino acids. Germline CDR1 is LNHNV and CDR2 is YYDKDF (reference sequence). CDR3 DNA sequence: TGTGCCACCAGCAGAGGGTCTAGCGGAACCTACGAGCAGTACTTC. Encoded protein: CATSRGSSGTYEQYF.

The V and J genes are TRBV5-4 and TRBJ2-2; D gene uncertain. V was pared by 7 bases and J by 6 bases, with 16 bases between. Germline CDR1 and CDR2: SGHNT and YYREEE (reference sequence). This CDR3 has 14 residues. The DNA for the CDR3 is TGTGCCAGCTATAAACTATCATCCCCCGGGGAGCTGTTTTTT. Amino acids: CASYKLSSPGELFF.

CDR3: CASSQALKSSARNEQFF. CDR3 coding DNA: TGTGCCAGCAGCCAGGCCCTGAAAAGCTCGGCCCGCAATGAGCAGTTCTTC. V usage is TRBV3-1 and J usage is TRBJ2-1, with no clear D. The V gene lost 3 bases and the J gene lost 6 bases, with 21 bases spanning the gap. Germline V gives CDR1 LGHDT, CDR2 YNNKEL (reference sequence). The CDR3 length is 17 residues.

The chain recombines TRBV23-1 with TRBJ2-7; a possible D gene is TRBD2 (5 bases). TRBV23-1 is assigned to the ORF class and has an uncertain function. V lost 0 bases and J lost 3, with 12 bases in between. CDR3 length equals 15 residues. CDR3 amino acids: CASSQSTVEGYEQYF. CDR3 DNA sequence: TGCGCCAGCAGTCAATCTACGGTCGAGGGCTACGAGCAGTACTTC.

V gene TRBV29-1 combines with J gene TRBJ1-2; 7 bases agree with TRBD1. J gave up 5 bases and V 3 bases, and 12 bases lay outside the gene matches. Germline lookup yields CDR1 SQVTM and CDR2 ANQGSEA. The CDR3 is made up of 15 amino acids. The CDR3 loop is CSVDTGVEGRYGYTF. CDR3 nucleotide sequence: TGCAGCGTTGATACAGGGGTAGAAGGGAGGTATGGCTACACCTTC.

Written as DNA, the CDR3 is TGTGCCAGCAGTAGAACAACGGGACTAGCGGGAGACTACGAGCAGTACTTC. The encoded protein is CASSRTTGLAGDYEQYF. The V gene is TRBV7-9, the J gene TRBJ2-7; 14 bases map to TRBD2. The CDR3 extends over 17 amino acids. Germline V gene lookup returns CDR1 SEHNR and CDR2 FQNEAQ (reference sequence). The V gene end was trimmed by 6 bases and the J gene end by 3 bases; junction bases not matched to a gene: 10. The whole variable domain, filled in from reference TRBV7-9 and TRBJ2-7, reads DTGVSQNPRHKITKRGQNVTFRCDPISEHNRLYWYRQTLGQGPEFLTYFQNEAQLEKSRLLSDRFSAERPKGSFSTLEIQRTEQGDSAMYLCASSRTTGLAGDYEQYFGPGTRLTVT.

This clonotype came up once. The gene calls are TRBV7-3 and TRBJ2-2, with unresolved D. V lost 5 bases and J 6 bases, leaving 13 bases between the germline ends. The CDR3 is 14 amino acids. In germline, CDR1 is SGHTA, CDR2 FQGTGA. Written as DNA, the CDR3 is TGTGCCAGCAGCCCCTTATCTACATCCGGGGAGCTGTTTTTT. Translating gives CASSPLSTSGELFF.

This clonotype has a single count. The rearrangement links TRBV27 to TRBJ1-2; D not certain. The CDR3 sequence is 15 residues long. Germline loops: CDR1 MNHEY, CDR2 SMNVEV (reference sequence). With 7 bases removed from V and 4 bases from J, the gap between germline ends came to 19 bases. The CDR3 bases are TGTGCCAGCATCCCCACCGGACTGTCGGCCTATGGCTACACCTTC. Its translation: CASIPTGLSAYGYTF.

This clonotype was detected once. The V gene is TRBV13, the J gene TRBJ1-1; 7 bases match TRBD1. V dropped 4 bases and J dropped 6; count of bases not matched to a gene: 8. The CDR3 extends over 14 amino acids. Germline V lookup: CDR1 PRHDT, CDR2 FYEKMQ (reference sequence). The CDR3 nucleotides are TGTGCCAGCAGCTCGAGGGGGCGTCCCGCTGAAGCTTTCTTT. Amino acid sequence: CASSSRGRPAEAFF.

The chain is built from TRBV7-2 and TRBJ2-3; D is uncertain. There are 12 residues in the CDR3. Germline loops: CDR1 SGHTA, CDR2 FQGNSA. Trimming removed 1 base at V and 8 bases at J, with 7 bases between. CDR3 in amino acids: CASSLERFTQYF. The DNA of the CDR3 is TGTGCCAGCAGCTTAGAGCGATTTACGCAGTATTTT.

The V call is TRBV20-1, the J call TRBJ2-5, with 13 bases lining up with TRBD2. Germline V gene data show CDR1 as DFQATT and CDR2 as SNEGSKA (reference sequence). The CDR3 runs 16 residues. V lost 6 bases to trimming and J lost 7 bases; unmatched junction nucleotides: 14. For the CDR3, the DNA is TGCAGTGCAAAACCTCCGGGACTAGCGGGGAAAGGGACCCAGTACTTC. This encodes CSAKPPGLAGKGTQYF.

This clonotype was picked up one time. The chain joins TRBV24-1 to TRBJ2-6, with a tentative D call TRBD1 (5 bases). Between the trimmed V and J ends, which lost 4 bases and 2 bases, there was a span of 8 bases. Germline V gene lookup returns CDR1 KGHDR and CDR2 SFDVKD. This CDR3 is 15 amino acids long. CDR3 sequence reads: CATSDSGTGANVLTF. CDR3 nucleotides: TGTGCCACCAGTGACTCAGGGACTGGGGCCAACGTCCTGACTTTC.

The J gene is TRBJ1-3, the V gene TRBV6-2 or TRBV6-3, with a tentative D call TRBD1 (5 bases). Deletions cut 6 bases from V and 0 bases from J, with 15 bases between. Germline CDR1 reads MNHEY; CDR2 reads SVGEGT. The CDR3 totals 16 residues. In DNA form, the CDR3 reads TGTGCCAGCAGAGAAACAGGCGTCCTCTCTGGAAACACCATATATTTT. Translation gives CASRETGVLSGNTIYF.

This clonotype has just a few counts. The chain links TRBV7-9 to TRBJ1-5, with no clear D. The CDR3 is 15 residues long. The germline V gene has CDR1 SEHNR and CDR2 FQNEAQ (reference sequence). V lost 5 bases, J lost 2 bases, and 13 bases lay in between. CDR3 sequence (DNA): TGTGCCAGCAGCGGAGGAATTCGGCGCAATCAGCCCCAGCATTTT. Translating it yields CASSGGIRRNQPQHF. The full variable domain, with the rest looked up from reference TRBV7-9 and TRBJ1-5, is DTGVSQNPRHKITKRGQNVTFRCDPISEHNRLYWYRQTLGQGPEFLTYFQNEAQLEKSRLLSDRFSAERPKGSFSTLEIQRTEQGDSAMYLCASSGGIRRNQPQHFGDGTRLSIL.

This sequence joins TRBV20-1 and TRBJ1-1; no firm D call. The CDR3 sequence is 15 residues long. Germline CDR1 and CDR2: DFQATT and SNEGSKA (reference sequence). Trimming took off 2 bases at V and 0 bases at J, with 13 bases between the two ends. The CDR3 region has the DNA TGCAGTGCTAGAATCGTGGCCCAGTTGAACACTGAAGCTTTCTTT. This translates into CSARIVAQLNTEAFF.

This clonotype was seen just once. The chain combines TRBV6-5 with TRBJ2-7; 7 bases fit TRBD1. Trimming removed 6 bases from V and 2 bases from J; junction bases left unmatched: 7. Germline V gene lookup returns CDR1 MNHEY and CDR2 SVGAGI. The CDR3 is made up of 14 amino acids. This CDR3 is CASSRTGTAYEQYF. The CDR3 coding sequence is TGTGCCAGCAGCCGAACCGGGACAGCCTACGAGCAGTACTTC.

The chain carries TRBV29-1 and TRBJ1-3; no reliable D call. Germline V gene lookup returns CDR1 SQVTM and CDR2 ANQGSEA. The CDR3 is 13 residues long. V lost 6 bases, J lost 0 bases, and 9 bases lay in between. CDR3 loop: CSVGQVSGNTIYF. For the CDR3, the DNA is TGCAGCGTGGGCCAGGTCTCTGGAAACACCATATATTTT.

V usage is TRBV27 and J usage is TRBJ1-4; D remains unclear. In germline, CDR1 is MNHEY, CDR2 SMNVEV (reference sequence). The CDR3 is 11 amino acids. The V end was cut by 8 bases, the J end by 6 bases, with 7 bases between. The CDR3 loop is CASGVYEKLFF. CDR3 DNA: TGTGCCAGCGGAGTATATGAAAAACTGTTTTTT.

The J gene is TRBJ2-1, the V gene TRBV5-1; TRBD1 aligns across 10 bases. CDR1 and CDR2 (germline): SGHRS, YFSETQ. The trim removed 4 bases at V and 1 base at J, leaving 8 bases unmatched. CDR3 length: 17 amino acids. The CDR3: CASSQSDRGLSYNEQFF. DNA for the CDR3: TGCGCCAGCAGCCAATCAGACAGGGGGCTTTCCTACAATGAGCAGTTCTTC.

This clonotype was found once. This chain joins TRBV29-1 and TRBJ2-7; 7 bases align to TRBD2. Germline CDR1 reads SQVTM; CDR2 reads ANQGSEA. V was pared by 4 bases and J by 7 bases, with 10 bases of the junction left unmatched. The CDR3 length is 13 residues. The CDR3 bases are TGCAGCGTTGGGGGGGGAGGTATCGGTGAGCAGTACTTC. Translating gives CSVGGGGIGEQYF.

The CDR3 DNA reads as TGCGCCAGCAGCCCCGGGTCGGGCCAAAGCACTGAAGCTTTCTTT. Translation: CASSPGSGQSTEAFF. This chain uses TRBV4-3 with TRBJ1-1; D not resolved. In germline, CDR1 is LGHNA, CDR2 YSLEER. V was clipped by 4 bases and J by 4 bases, with 16 bases between them. The CDR3 length is 15 residues.

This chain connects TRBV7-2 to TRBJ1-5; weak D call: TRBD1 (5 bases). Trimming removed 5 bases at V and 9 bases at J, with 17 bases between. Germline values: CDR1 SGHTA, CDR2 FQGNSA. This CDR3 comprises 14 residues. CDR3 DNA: TGTGCCAGCAGCGAACCGGGGCCCGGGAGGCCCCAGCATTTT. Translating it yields CASSEPGPGRPQHF. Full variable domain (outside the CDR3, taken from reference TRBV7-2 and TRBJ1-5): GAGVSQSPSNKVTEKGKDVELRCDPISGHTALYWYRQSLGQGLEFLIYFQGNSAPDKSGLPSDRFSAERTGGSVSTLTIQRTQQEDSAVYLCASSEPGPGRPQHFGDGTRLSIL.